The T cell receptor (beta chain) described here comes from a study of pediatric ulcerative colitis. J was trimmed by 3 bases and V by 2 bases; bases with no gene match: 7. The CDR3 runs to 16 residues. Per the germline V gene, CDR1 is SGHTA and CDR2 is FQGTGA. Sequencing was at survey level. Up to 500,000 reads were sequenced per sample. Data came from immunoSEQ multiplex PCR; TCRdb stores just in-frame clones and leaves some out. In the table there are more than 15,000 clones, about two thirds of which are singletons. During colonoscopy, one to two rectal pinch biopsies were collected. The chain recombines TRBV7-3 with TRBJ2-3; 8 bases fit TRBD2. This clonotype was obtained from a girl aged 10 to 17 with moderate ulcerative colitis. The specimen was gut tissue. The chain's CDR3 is CASSLLGGRTTDTQYF. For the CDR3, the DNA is TGTGCCAGCAGCTTATTGGGCGGGAGGACAACAGATACGCAGTATTTT.